This passage covers 20 T cell receptor beta chains from one sample sequenced in a study of blood T cell repertoires in COVID-19. This table comes from immunoSEQ multiplex PCR, and its TCRdb copy is limited to in-frame clones, with some not included. The sample consists of fewer than 200,000 clones, 74% of them appearing once. Sequences were obtained from peripheral blood. The source is an elderly woman with acute or convalescent COVID-19.

This chain uses TRBV7-2 with TRBJ1-5; D gene unclear. Germline loops: CDR1 SGHTA, CDR2 FQGNSA. V was pared by 3 bases and J by 7 bases, with 7 bases between. CDR3 length: 12 residues. CDR3 bases: TGTGCCAGCAGCTTTCCAACACAGCCCCAGCATTTT. It encodes CASSFPTQPQHF.

This clone was seen a handful of times. V is TRBV20-1 and J is TRBJ1-3; no clear D gene. V lost 3 bases and J lost 1, with 10 bases in between. From germline, CDR1 is DFQATT and CDR2 SNEGSKA (reference sequence). CDR3 size: 14 residues. CDR3 residues: CSASSYLSGNTIYF. CDR3 coding DNA: TGCAGTGCTAGTTCCTACTTATCTGGAAACACCATATATTTT.

The rearrangement links TRBV19 to TRBJ2-3; perhaps TRBD2 as D (6 bases). Trimming left V 1 base short and J 2 bases short, with 13 bases between. The CDR3 has 16 residues. The germline gives CDR1 LNHDA, CDR2 SQIVND (reference sequence). The CDR3 DNA is TGTGCCAGTAGTATAGTTGTGGGGGGATTCACAGATACGCAGTATTTT. Translation gives CASSIVVGGFTDTQYF.

This clone was picked up one time. V is TRBV28 and J is TRBJ2-5; the D gene is possibly TRBD1 (5 bases). This CDR3 has 13 amino acids. V was cut by 8 bases and J by 2 bases, with 12 bases left in between. The germline CDR1 and CDR2 sequences are MDHEN and SYDVKM. CDR3 sequence reads: CASRPQGQETQYF. The CDR3 DNA follows: TGTGCCAGCCGACCTCAGGGACAAGAGACCCAGTACTTC. Together with reference TRBV28 and TRBJ2-5, the CDR3 gives the full variable domain: DVKVTQSSRYLVKRTGEKVFLECVQDMDHENMFWYRQDPGLGLRLIYFSYDVKMKEKGDIPEGYSVSREKKERFSLILESASTNQTSMYLCASRPQGQETQYFGPGTRLLVL.

The rearrangement joins TRBV27 to TRBJ2-3, with D possibly being TRBD1 (7 bases). From germline, CDR1 is MNHEY and CDR2 SMNVEV (reference sequence). V lost 5 bases and J 2 bases, leaving 20 bases between the germline ends. The CDR3 has 17 residues. The CDR3 sequence is CASSRRRDSENTDTQYF. The CDR3 DNA is TGTGCCAGCAGTAGACGGAGGGACAGCGAGAACACAGATACGCAGTATTTT.

This clone was picked up a small number of times. The chain links TRBV10-3 to TRBJ1-6, with TRBD1 as a possible D gene (5 bases). Looked up from germline, CDR1 is ENHRY and CDR2 is SYGVKD. There are 13 residues in the CDR3. For the CDR3, the DNA is TGTGCTATAAGGGGTGACTATAATTCACCCCTCCACTTT. Amino acids: CAIRGDYNSPLHF.

The rearrangement uses TRBV2 and TRBJ2-2; TRBD2 is a possible D gene (5 bases). Germline lookup yields CDR1 SNHLY and CDR2 FYNNEI. V was pared by 7 bases and J by 7 bases, with 16 bases between. The CDR3 sequence is 14 residues long. The DNA of the CDR3 is TGTGCCAGCACCTTCCCTAGCCCCGGCGGGGAGCTGTTTTTT. It encodes CASTFPSPGGELFF.

The CDR3 nucleotides are TGTGCCAGCAGGGCCGGGACAGGGGACTACGAGCAGTACTTC. As protein: CASRAGTGDYEQYF. This rearrangement joins TRBV2 to TRBJ2-7; 10 bases are a match to TRBD1. J was trimmed by 3 bases and V by 6 bases; bases with no gene match: 5. Germline V gives CDR1 SNHLY, CDR2 FYNNEI. This CDR3 has 14 amino acids. The variable domain in full, completed from reference TRBV2 and TRBJ2-7, reads EPEVTQTPSHQVTQMGQEVILRCVPISNHLYFYWYRQILGQKVEFLVSFYNNEISEKSEIFDDQFSVERPDGSNFTLKIRSTKLEDSAMYFCASRAGTGDYEQYFGPGTRLTVT.

The V and J genes are TRBV3-1 (or the pseudogene TRBV3-2) and TRBJ1-6; possible D gene TRBD1, 5 bases. V was cut by 4 bases and J by 4 bases, with 11 bases left in between. Per germline, CDR1 LGHDT and CDR2 YNNKEL (reference sequence). The CDR3 totals 15 residues. The CDR3 DNA sequence: TGTGCCAGCAGCCTATCCGACAGATATAATTCACCCCTCCACTTT. Translating gives CASSLSDRYNSPLHF.

The chain combines TRBV28 with TRBJ1-2; 8 nucleotides match TRBD1. The V segment lost 6 bases and the J segment 4 bases; nucleotides outside the gene matches: 7. The CDR3 totals 14 residues. The germline V gene has CDR1 MDHEN and CDR2 SYDVKM. The CDR3 loop is CASSGQGGVYGYTF. The CDR3 coding sequence is TGTGCCAGCAGCGGACAGGGAGGGGTCTATGGCTACACCTTC.

The V call is TRBV5-1, the J call TRBJ1-2; D might be TRBD1 (5 bases). The CDR3 has 12 amino acids. Germline loops: CDR1 SGHRS, CDR2 YFSETQ. V lost 1 base and J lost 6, with 7 bases in between. The CDR3 loop is CASSLIGDGYTF. The CDR3 nucleotides are TGCGCCAGCAGCTTGATAGGGGATGGCTACACCTTC.

The V and J genes are TRBV28 and TRBJ2-7; no reliable D call. The V end lost 3 bases, the J end lost 1 base, and 4 bases lay between the germline ends. The CDR3 contains 12 residues. CDR1 and CDR2 from the germline V gene are MDHEN and SYDVKM. The CDR3 protein is CASSFGSYEQYF. Written as DNA, the CDR3 is TGTGCCAGCAGTTTCGGGTCCTACGAGCAGTACTTC. Full variable domain (outside the CDR3, taken from reference TRBV28 and TRBJ2-7): DVKVTQSSRYLVKRTGEKVFLECVQDMDHENMFWYRQDPGLGLRLIYFSYDVKMKEKGDIPEGYSVSREKKERFSLILESASTNQTSMYLCASSFGSYEQYFGPGTRLTVT.

This clone was recorded once. V is TRBV9 and J is TRBJ1-3; D not resolved. CDR3 length equals 14 residues. Germline CDR1 and CDR2: SGDLS and YYNGEE. V was clipped by 0 bases and J by 4 bases, with 8 bases between them. The CDR3 sequence: CASSVVGWGNTIYF. The DNA for the CDR3 is TGTGCCAGCAGCGTAGTCGGGTGGGGAAACACCATATATTTT. Drawing the rest from reference TRBV9 and TRBJ1-3, the complete variable domain is DSGVTQTPKHLITATGQRVTLRCSPRSGDLSVYWYQQSLDQGLQFLIQYYNGEERAKGNILERFSAQQFPDLHSELNLSSLELGDSALYFCASSVVGWGNTIYFGEGSWLTVV.

This clone was seen more than once but under ten times. The rearrangement uses TRBV13 and TRBJ1-4; D unresolved. Per the germline V gene, CDR1 is PRHDT and CDR2 is FYEKMQ (reference sequence). Trimming shortened V by 2 bases and J by 5 bases, and 9 bases separated the two germline ends. The length of the CDR3 is 14 residues. DNA of the CDR3: TGTGCCAGCAGCTTACCGGGTAAGAATGAAAAACTGTTTTTT. This gives the protein CASSLPGKNEKLFF.

The V and J genes are TRBV2 and TRBJ2-4; weak D call: TRBD1 (5 bases). This CDR3 is built from 13 residues. Germline CDR1 and CDR2: SNHLY and FYNNEI. The V gene lost 6 bases and the J gene lost 2 bases, with 8 bases spanning the gap. The CDR3 DNA reads TGTGCCAGCAGCAGGGAATCCAAAAACATTCAGTACTTC. The encoded protein is CASSRESKNIQYF.

V usage is TRBV19 and J usage is TRBJ2-7; 7 bases align to TRBD1. After removal of 5 bases from V and 5 bases from J, the junction contained 9 bases not matched to a gene. This CDR3 is built from 14 residues. Germline CDR1 reads LNHDA; CDR2 reads SQIVND (reference sequence). This CDR3 is CASSSKTGIDEQYF. CDR3 DNA sequence: TGTGCCAGTAGTTCCAAGACAGGGATCGACGAGCAGTACTTC.

The V call is TRBV5-1, the J call TRBJ2-7, with a possible D match to TRBD1 (6 bases). The V end lost 0 bases, the J end lost 5 bases, and 18 bases lay between the germline ends. Germline CDR1 and CDR2: SGHRS and YFSETQ. The CDR3 has 16 residues. CDR3 protein: CASSLAMGAGLDEQYF. CDR3 nucleotide sequence: TGCGCCAGCAGCTTGGCGATGGGGGCCGGTTTGGACGAGCAGTACTTC. The whole variable domain, filled in from reference TRBV5-1 and TRBJ2-7, reads KAGVTQTPRYLIKTRGQQVTLSCSPISGHRSVSWYQQTPGQGLQFLFEYFSETQRNKGNFPGRFSGRQFSNSRSEMNVSTLELGDSALYLCASSLAMGAGLDEQYFGPGTRLTVT.

CDR3 in amino acids: CASRLQQGQPQHF. DNA for the CDR3: TGTGCCAGCAGGCTTCAGCAGGGTCAGCCCCAGCATTTT. The genes are TRBV2 and TRBJ1-5; weak D call: TRBD1 (5 bases). Germline CDR1 and CDR2: SNHLY and FYNNEI. The V end lost 6 bases, the J end lost 6 bases, and 12 bases lay between the germline ends. The CDR3 has 13 residues.

CDR3 sequence (DNA): TGTGCCAGCAGCCAGAACCGGGACAGAGAAGCTTTCTTT. Protein product: CASSQNRDREAFF. The chain recombines TRBV12-3 or TRBV12-4 with TRBJ1-1, with 7 positions matching TRBD1. The junction had 9 bases not matched to a gene; V was cut back by 6 bases and J by 8 bases. This CDR3 has 13 residues.

The chain joins TRBV21-1 to TRBJ1-5; TRBD1 reflects the table's D call only, with no check against the DNA. TRBV21-1 is assigned pseudogene status. The CDR3 runs 20 residues. CDR3 sequence reads: CASSKRGWAGGLDSNQPQHF. CDR3 DNA: TGTGCCAGCAGCAAAAGGGGTTGGGCAGGGGGGTTGGATAGCAATCAGCCCCAGCATTTT.